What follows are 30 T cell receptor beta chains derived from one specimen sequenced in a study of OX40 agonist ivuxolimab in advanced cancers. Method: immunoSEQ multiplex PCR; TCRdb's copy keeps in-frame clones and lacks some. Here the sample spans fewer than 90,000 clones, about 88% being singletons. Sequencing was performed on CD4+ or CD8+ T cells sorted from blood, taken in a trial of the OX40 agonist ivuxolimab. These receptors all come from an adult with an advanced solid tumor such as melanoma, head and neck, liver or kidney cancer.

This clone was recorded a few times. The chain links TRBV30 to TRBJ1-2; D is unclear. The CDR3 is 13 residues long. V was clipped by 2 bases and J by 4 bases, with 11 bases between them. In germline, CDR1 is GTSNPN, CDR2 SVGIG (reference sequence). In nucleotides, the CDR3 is TGTGCCTGGAGTAGCGGCAATCCCTATGGCTACACCTTC. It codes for CAWSSGNPYGYTF.

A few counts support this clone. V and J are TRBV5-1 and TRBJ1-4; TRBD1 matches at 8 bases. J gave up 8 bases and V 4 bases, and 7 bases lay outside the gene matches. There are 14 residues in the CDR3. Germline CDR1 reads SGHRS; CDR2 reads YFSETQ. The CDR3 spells CASSHGQGREKLFF. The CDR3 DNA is TGCGCCAGCAGCCATGGACAGGGAAGGGAAAAACTGTTTTTT.

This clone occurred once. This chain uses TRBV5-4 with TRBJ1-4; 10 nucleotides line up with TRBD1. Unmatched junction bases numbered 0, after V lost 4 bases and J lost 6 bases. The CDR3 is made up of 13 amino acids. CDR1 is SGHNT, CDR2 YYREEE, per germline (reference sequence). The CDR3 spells CASSGQGDEKLFF. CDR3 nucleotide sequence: TGTGCCAGCAGCGGACAGGGGGATGAAAAACTGTTTTTT.

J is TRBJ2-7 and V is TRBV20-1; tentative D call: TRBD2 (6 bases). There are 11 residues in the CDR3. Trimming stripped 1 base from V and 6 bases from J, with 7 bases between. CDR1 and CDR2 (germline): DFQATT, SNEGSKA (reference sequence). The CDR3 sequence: CSARGGAEQYF. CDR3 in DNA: TGCAGTGCTAGAGGCGGGGCCGAGCAGTACTTC.

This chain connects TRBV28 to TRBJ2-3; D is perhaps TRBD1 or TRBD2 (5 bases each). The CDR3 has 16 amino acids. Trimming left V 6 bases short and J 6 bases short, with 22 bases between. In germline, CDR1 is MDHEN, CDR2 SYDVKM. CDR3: CASSDAGGGLRDTQYF. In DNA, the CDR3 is TGTGCCAGCAGCGATGCCGGTGGGGGTCTCAGGGATACGCAGTATTTT.

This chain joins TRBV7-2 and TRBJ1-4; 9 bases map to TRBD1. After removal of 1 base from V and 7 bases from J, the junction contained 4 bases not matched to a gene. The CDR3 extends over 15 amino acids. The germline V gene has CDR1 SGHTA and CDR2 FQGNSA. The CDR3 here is CASSLEGTGLEKLFF. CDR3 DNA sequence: TGTGCCAGCAGCTTAGAGGGGACAGGGCTTGAAAAACTGTTTTTT. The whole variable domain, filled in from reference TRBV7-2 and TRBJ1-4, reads GAGVSQSPSNKVTEKGKDVELRCDPISGHTALYWYRQSLGQGLEFLIYFQGNSAPDKSGLPSDRFSAERTGGSVSTLTIQRTQQEDSAVYLCASSLEGTGLEKLFFGSGTQLSVL.

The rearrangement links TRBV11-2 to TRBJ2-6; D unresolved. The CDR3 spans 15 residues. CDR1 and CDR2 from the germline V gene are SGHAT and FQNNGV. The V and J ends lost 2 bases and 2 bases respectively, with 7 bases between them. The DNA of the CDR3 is TGTGCCAGCAGCTTATTACGGGCTGGGGCCAACGTCCTGACTTTC. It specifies CASSLLRAGANVLTF.

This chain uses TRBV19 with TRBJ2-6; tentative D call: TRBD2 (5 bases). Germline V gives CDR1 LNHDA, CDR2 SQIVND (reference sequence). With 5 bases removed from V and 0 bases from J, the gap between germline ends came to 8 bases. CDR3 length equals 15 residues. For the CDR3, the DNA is TGTGCCAGTAGTTTGGGGAGCTCTGGGGCCAACGTCCTGACTTTC. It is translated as CASSLGSSGANVLTF.

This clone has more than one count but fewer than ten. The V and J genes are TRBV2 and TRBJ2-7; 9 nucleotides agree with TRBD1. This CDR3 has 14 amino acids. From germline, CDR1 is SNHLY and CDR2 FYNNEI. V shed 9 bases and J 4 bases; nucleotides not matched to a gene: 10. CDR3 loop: CASKIGQGSYEQYF. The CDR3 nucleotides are TGTGCCAGTAAGATCGGACAGGGGTCGTACGAGCAGTACTTC. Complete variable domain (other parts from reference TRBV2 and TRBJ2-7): EPEVTQTPSHQVTQMGQEVILRCVPISNHLYFYWYRQILGQKVEFLVSFYNNEISEKSEIFDDQFSVERPDGSNFTLKIRSTKLEDSAMYFCASKIGQGSYEQYFGPGTRLTVT.

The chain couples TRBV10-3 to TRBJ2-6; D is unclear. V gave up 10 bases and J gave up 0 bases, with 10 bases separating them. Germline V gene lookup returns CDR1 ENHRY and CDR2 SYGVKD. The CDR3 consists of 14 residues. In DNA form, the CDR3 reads TGTGCCACCGCGTCTGCCTCTGGGGCCAACGTCCTGACTTTC. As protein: CATASASGANVLTF.

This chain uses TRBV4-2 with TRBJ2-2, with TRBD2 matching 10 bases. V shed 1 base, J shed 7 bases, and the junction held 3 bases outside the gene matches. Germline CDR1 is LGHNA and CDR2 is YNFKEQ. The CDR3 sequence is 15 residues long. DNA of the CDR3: TGTGCCAGCAGCCAAGGACTAGCGGGCAACGGGGAGCTGTTTTTT. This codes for CASSQGLAGNGELFF.

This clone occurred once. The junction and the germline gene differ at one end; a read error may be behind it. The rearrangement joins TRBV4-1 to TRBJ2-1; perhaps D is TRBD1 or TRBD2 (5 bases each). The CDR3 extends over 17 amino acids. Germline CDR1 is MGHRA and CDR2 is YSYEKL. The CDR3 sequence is CASSHLGTSASHNEQFF. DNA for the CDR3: TGCGCCAGCAGCCACCTTGGGACCAGCGCCTCCCACAATGAGCAGTTCTTC.

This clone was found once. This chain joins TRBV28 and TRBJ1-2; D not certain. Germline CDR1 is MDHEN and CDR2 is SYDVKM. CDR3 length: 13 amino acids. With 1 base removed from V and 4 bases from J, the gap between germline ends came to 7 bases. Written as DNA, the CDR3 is TGTGCCAGCAGTTTATCCTTATCCTATGGCTACACCTTC. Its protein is CASSLSLSYGYTF.

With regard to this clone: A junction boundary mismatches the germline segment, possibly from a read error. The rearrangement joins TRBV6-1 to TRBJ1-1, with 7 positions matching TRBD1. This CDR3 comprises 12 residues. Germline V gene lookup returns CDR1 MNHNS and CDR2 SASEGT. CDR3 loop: CASSGGGQLNLF. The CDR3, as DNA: TGTGCCAGCAGTGGGGGGGGACAGCTCAACCTTTTC.

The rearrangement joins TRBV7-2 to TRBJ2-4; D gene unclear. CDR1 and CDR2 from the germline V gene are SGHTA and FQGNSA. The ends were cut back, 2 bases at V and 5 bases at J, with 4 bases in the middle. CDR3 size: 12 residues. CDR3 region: CASSLYQNIQYF. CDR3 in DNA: TGTGCCAGCAGCTTATACCAAAACATTCAGTACTTC.

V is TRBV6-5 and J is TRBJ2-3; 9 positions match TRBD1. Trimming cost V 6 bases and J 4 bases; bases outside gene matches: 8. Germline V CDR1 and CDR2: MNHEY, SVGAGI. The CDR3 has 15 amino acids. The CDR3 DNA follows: TGTGCCAGCAGAGTCTCGGGACAGGGAGCAGATACGCAGTATTTT. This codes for CASRVSGQGADTQYF.

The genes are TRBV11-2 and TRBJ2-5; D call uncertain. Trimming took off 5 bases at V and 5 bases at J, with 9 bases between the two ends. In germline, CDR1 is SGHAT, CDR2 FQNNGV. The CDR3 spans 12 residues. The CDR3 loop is CASSLQAETQYF. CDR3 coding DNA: TGTGCCAGCAGCCTCCAGGCGGAGACCCAGTACTTC.

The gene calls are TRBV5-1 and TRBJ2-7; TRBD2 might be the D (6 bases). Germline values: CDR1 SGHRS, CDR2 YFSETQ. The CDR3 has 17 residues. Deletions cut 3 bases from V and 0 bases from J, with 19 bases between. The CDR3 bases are TGCGCCAGCAGCTCCTCCCGTAGCCGGGGGACCTCCTACGAGCAGTACTTC. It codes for CASSSSRSRGTSYEQYF.

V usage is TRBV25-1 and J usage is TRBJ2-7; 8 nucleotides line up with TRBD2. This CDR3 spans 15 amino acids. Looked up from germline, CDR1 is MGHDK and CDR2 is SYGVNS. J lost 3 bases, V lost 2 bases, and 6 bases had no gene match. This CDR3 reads CASSERGGPYYEQYF. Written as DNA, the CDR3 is TGTGCCAGCAGTGAACGCGGGGGGCCCTACTACGAGCAGTACTTC.

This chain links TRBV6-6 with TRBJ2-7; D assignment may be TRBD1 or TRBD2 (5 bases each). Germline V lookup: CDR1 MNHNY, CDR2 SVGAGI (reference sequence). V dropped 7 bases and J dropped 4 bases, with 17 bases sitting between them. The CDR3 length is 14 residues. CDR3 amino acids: CASTLRVGGYEQYF. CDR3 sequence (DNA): TGTGCCAGCACCCTAAGGGTTGGGGGTTACGAGCAGTACTTC.

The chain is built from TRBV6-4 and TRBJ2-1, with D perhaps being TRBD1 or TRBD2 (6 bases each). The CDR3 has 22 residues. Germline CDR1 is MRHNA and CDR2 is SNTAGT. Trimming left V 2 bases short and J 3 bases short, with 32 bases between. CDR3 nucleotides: TGTGCCAGCAGTGACCGAGGGGAACCAGGGGACGGGCCCAGGGAGGTCTACAATGAGCAGTTCTTC. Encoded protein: CASSDRGEPGDGPREVYNEQFF.

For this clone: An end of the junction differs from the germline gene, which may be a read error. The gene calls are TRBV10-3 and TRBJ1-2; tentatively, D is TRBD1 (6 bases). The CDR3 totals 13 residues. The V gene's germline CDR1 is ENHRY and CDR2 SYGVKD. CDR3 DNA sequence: TGTGTCATCAGTGTAGCAGGGGACTATGGCTACACCTTC. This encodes CVISVAGDYGYTF.

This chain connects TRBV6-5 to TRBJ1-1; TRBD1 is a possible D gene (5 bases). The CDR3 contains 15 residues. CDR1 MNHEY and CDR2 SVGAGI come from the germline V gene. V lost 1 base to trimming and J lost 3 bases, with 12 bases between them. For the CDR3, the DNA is TGTGCCAGCAGTTACTGGGGGAGGCGAGACACTGAAGCTTTCTTT. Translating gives CASSYWGRRDTEAFF.

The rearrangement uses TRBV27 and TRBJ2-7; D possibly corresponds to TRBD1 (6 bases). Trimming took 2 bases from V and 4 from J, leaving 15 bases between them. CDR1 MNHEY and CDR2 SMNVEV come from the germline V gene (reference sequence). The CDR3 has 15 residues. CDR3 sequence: CASSLRLGQGYEQYF. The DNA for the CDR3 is TGTGCCAGCAGTTTAAGGTTGGGGCAGGGGTACGAGCAGTACTTC.

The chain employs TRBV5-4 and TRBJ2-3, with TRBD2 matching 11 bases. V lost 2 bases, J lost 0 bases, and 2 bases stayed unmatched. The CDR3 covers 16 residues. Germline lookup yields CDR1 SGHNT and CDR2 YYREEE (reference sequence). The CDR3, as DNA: TGTGCCAGCAGCTTTCTAGCGGGAGGAAGCACAGATACGCAGTATTTT. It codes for CASSFLAGGSTDTQYF.

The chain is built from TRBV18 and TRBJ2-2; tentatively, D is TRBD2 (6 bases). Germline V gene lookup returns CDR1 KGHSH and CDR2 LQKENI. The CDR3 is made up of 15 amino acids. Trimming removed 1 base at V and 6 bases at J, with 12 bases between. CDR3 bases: TGTGCCAGCTCACCACTGGAGGGTAGTGCCGGGGAGCTGTTTTTT. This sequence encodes CASSPLEGSAGELFF.

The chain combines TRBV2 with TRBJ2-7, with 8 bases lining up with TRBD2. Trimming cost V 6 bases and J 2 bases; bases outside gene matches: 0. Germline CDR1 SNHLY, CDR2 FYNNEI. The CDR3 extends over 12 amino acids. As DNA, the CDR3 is TGTGCCAGCAGCGGGAGGGCCTACGAGCAGTACTTC. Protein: CASSGRAYEQYF.

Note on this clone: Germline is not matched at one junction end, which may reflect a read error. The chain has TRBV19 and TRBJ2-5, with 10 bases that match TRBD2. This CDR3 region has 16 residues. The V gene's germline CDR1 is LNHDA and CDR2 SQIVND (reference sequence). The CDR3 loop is CASSSGGPTSSGTQYF. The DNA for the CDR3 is TGTGCCAGCAGTAGCGGGGGGCCGACATCTTCCGGGACCCAGTACTTC. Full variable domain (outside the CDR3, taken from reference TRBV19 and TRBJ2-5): DGGITQSPKYLFRKEGQNVTLSCEQNLNHDAMYWYRQDPGQGLRLIYYSQIVNDFQKGDIAEGYSVSREKKESFPLTVTSAQKNPTAFYLCASSSGGPTSSGTQYFGPGTRLLVL.

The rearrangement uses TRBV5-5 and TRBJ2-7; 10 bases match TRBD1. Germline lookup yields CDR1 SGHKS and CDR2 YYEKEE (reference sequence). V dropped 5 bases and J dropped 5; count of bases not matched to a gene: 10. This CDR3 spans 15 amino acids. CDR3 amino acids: CASRPPGQGFHEQYF. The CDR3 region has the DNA TGTGCCAGCAGACCGCCGGGACAGGGGTTCCACGAGCAGTACTTC.

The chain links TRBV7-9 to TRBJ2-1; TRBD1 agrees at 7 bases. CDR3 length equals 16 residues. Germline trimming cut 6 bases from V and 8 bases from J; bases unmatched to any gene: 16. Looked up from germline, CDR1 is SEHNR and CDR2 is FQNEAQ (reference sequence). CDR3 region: CASRGEGTVVSHEQFF. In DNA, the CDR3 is TGTGCCAGCAGGGGAGAGGGGACAGTCGTCTCCCATGAGCAGTTCTTC.